Below, 32 T cell receptor beta chains from the same sample are listed, as sequenced in a study of response to subunit inactivated influenza vaccine. TCRdb used MiXCR to reprocess the RT-PCR reads, holding one entry per CDR3 protein. Of 500,000 to 600,000 distinct CDR3 sequences in the sample, roughly 13% were seen once. Sequences were derived from PBMCs from blood, sampled 40 to 50 days after vaccination. Receptor source: a man aged 50 to 59 who received an inactivated influenza vaccine.

This clonotype was found many times. The rearrangement joins TRBV29-1 to TRBJ1-5, with a tentative D call TRBD1 (6 bases). Deletions cut 6 bases from V and 6 bases from J, with 15 bases between. CDR1 SQVTM and CDR2 ANQGSEA come from the germline V gene. CDR3 length equals 13 residues. The chain's CDR3 is CSVGGGGSQPQHF. The CDR3 DNA follows: TGCAGCGTAGGAGGGGGGGGCAGTCAGCCCCAGCATTTT.

CDR3 sequence: CSARRLAGEGTGELFF. CDR3 bases: TGCAGTGCCCGACGACTAGCGGGGGAGGGCACCGGGGAGCTGTTTTTT. The chain recombines TRBV20-1 with TRBJ2-2; TRBD2 aligns across 12 bases. Germline V gives CDR1 DFQATT, CDR2 SNEGSKA (reference sequence). Germline trimming cut 6 bases from V and 4 bases from J; bases unmatched to any gene: 9. This CDR3 comprises 16 residues.

V and J are TRBV24-1 and TRBJ1-5, with unresolved D. The CDR3 totals 13 residues. V was shortened by 7 bases and J by 1 base, with 7 bases between the two germline ends. Germline CDR1 is KGHDR and CDR2 is SFDVKD. The CDR3 nucleotides read TGTGCCACCAGGGCCTCAAGCAATCAGCCCCAGCATTTT. Its protein product is CATRASSNQPQHF.

This clonotype was found a few times. The chain links TRBV2 to TRBJ2-1; D may correspond to TRBD1 or TRBD2 (5 bases each). Germline CDR1 reads SNHLY; CDR2 reads FYNNEI. The CDR3 has 15 amino acids. V was cut by 4 bases and J by 3 bases, with 13 bases left in between. The CDR3 reads CASSAPGRNYNEQFF. The CDR3 region has the DNA TGTGCCAGCAGTGCTCCGGGACGGAACTACAATGAGCAGTTCTTC. The full variable domain, completed using reference TRBV2 and TRBJ2-1, is EPEVTQTPSHQVTQMGQEVILRCVPISNHLYFYWYRQILGQKVEFLVSFYNNEISEKSEIFDDQFSVERPDGSNFTLKIRSTKLEDSAMYFCASSAPGRNYNEQFFGPGTRLTVL.

The V and J genes are TRBV28 and TRBJ2-7, with D possibly TRBD2 on 6 matching bases. V was cut by 6 bases and J by 0 bases, with 9 bases left in between. Germline V gene data show CDR1 as MDHEN and CDR2 as SYDVKM. This CDR3 has 13 residues. In DNA form, the CDR3 reads TGTGCCAGCAGGGAGCGGGTCTCCTACGAGCAGTACTTC. Its translation is CASRERVSYEQYF. Full variable domain (remainder filled in from reference TRBV28 and TRBJ2-7): DVKVTQSSRYLVKRTGEKVFLECVQDMDHENMFWYRQDPGLGLRLIYFSYDVKMKEKGDIPEGYSVSREKKERFSLILESASTNQTSMYLCASRERVSYEQYFGPGTRLTVT.

This sequence joins TRBV5-5 and TRBJ2-7, with a tentative D call TRBD2 (6 bases). Looked up from germline, CDR1 is SGHKS and CDR2 is YYEKEE (reference sequence). The V and J ends lost 4 bases and 6 bases respectively, with 17 bases between them. The CDR3 length is 14 residues. CDR3 residues: CASSRRGREGEQYF. The CDR3 DNA is TGTGCCAGCAGCCGGCGGGGCAGGGAAGGCGAGCAGTACTTC.

This clonotype has more than one count but fewer than ten. CDR3 sequence reads: CSVGGVEQFF. Written as DNA, the CDR3 is TGCAGCGTTGGAGGGGTTGAGCAGTTCTTC. This chain uses TRBV29-1 with TRBJ2-1; D is tentatively TRBD1 or TRBD2 (5 bases each). CDR1 and CDR2 (germline): SQVTM, ANQGSEA. V was cut by 4 bases and J by 9 bases, with 7 bases left in between. CDR3 length equals 10 residues.

This clonotype has ten or more counts. The rearrangement links TRBV15 to TRBJ1-4; no firm D call. The CDR3 has 15 amino acids. V was shortened by 5 bases and J by 0 bases, with 10 bases between the two germline ends. Germline V gene lookup returns CDR1 LNHNV and CDR2 YYDKDF (reference sequence). The CDR3 spells CATSLGRSTNEKLFF. CDR3 nucleotides: TGTGCCACCAGCCTCGGCAGGTCAACTAATGAAAAACTGTTTTTT.

The chain has TRBV6-2 or TRBV6-3 and TRBJ2-1; the match to TRBD1 covers 9 bases. Germline V gene lookup returns CDR1 MNHEY and CDR2 SVGEGT. Trimming cost V 10 bases and J 7 bases; bases outside gene matches: 23. The CDR3 is 18 amino acids. The CDR3 bases are TGTGCCACCCCAAACCGGCGGGACAGGGTTGGTGTATGGAATGAGCAGTTCTTC. Encoded protein: CATPNRRDRVGVWNEQFF.

The rearrangement joins TRBV7-8 to TRBJ2-3, with TRBD1 as a possible D gene (6 bases). Germline V gene sequence: CDR1 SGHVS, CDR2 FQNEAQ. The CDR3 is 15 amino acids. V lost 4 bases, J lost 2 bases, and 13 bases lay in between. CDR3 protein: CASSSLDSYTDTQYF. The CDR3 DNA reads TGTGCCAGCAGCTCATTGGACAGCTACACAGATACGCAGTATTTT.

This chain uses TRBV14 with TRBJ2-7, with no clear D. V was clipped by 3 bases and J by 3 bases, with 18 bases between them. Germline values: CDR1 SGHDN, CDR2 FVKESK. The CDR3 is 16 residues long. The CDR3 is CASSQSGKGGIYEQYF. The CDR3 DNA reads as TGTGCCAGCAGCCAGAGTGGGAAGGGCGGCATCTACGAGCAGTACTTC.

This chain connects TRBV10-3 to TRBJ2-2; D might be TRBD1 (5 bases). CDR1 is ENHRY and CDR2 is SYGVKD in the germline V gene. This CDR3 spans 14 amino acids. V was trimmed by 6 bases and J by 0 bases, leaving 8 bases between them. CDR3 nucleotide sequence: TGTGCCATCAGGGAGACAGCGAACACCGGGGAGCTGTTTTTT. As protein: CAIRETANTGELFF.

As to this clonotype: Its ends do not fully match the called genes, so a read error is possible. J is TRBJ2-7 and V is TRBV5-1; D might be TRBD2 (6 bases). The CDR3 spans 14 residues. The germline V gene has CDR1 SGHRS and CDR2 YFSETQ. The CDR3 reads CSSSLADLRHEQYF. The CDR3 DNA is TGTTCCAGCAGCTTAGCGGACCTCAGGCACGAGCAGTACTTC.

This clonotype was seen a handful of times. The rearrangement uses TRBV12-3 or TRBV12-4 and TRBJ2-5, with 7 bases aligning to TRBD2. This CDR3 has 15 amino acids. J lost 2 bases, V lost 6 bases, and 9 bases had no gene match. This CDR3 reads CASSHRDYLQETQYF. The CDR3 DNA follows: TGTGCCAGCAGCCACCGGGACTACTTACAAGAGACCCAGTACTTC.

This clonotype occurred many times. The chain is built from TRBV12-3 or TRBV12-4 and TRBJ2-1; no reliable D call. V was clipped by 1 base and J by 5 bases, with 3 bases between them. The CDR3 runs 12 residues. The CDR3 DNA sequence: TGTGCCAGCAGTTTAGACGACAATGAGCAGTTCTTC. It translates to CASSLDDNEQFF.

The J gene is TRBJ2-1, the V gene TRBV7-9; 8 positions match TRBD2. Per the germline V gene, CDR1 is SEHNR and CDR2 is FQNEAQ (reference sequence). With V trimmed by 2 bases and J by 3 bases, 6 bases remained unmatched. CDR3 size: 16 residues. CDR3 region: CASSLSGSPIYNEQFF. In DNA, the CDR3 is TGTGCCAGCAGCTTAAGCGGGAGCCCGATCTACAATGAGCAGTTCTTC.

This clonotype was found a few times. The V call is TRBV29-1, the J call TRBJ1-1, with D tentatively TRBD1 (6 bases). Germline loops: CDR1 SQVTM, CDR2 ANQGSEA. The CDR3 contains 12 residues. Trimming pared 6 bases from V and 8 bases from J, leaving 16 bases between. CDR3 sequence (DNA): TGCAGCGTGACCCAACCGGGGACAGAAGCTTTCTTT. It translates to CSVTQPGTEAFF.

This clonotype occurred many times. The chain has TRBV28 and TRBJ2-7; D is undetermined. V lost 1 base to trimming and J lost 1 base, with 14 bases between them. The CDR3 is made up of 16 amino acids. Germline CDR1 MDHEN, CDR2 SYDVKM. The DNA of the CDR3 is TGTGCCAGCAGTTTATCTCTAGGGCAGGCGTCCTACGAGCAGTACTTC. Translation gives CASSLSLGQASYEQYF.

This clonotype appeared a few times. This rearrangement joins TRBV7-9 to TRBJ1-1; D may be TRBD1 (6 bases). The germline V gene encodes CDR1 SEHNR and CDR2 FQNEAQ (reference sequence). Between the trimmed V and J ends, which lost 2 bases and 2 bases, there was a span of 12 bases. The CDR3 length is 15 residues. CDR3 sequence (DNA): TGTGCCAGCAGCTTAAGCCGACAGGCCAACACTGAAGCTTTCTTT. Its protein is CASSLSRQANTEAFF.

The chain employs TRBV15 and TRBJ2-3; D not resolved. Germline CDR1 is LNHNV and CDR2 is YYDKDF (reference sequence). This CDR3 is 18 amino acids long. V was trimmed by 0 bases and J by 0 bases, leaving 16 bases between them. The CDR3 reads CATSRDRFFPGSTDTQYF. CDR3 coding DNA: TGTGCCACCAGCAGAGATCGGTTCTTCCCGGGTAGCACAGATACGCAGTATTTT.

This clonotype was recorded a few times. The V call is TRBV5-1, the J call TRBJ2-1; 8 nucleotides agree with TRBD2. The CDR3 loop spans 15 amino acids. Germline V gene sequence: CDR1 SGHRS, CDR2 YFSETQ. V gave up 0 bases and J gave up 8 bases; unmatched junction bases: 7. CDR3 sequence (DNA): TGCGCCAGCAGCTTGGTTCGGGGGGGGAGCGATGAGCAGTTCTTC. It translates to CASSLVRGGSDEQFF.

This clonotype has only a few counts. CDR3 nucleotides: TGCAGCGTTACCACCAGGGGGGCCCCCGGGGAGCTGTTTTTT. This encodes CSVTTRGAPGELFF. The gene calls are TRBV29-1 and TRBJ2-2, with a possible D match to TRBD1 (7 bases). The germline V gene has CDR1 SQVTM and CDR2 ANQGSEA. V was shortened by 5 bases and J by 6 bases, with 16 bases between the two germline ends. There are 14 residues in the CDR3.

This clonotype was picked up a small number of times. The V gene is TRBV7-9, the J gene TRBJ2-3; D gene uncertain. Looked up from germline, CDR1 is SEHNR and CDR2 is FQNEAQ (reference sequence). V gave up 3 bases and J gave up 2 bases, with 9 bases separating them. The CDR3 spans 14 residues. The CDR3 DNA is TGTGCCAGCAGCTTGTGGGAATTCACAGATACGCAGTATTTT. Encoded protein: CASSLWEFTDTQYF.

This chain links TRBV4-1 with TRBJ2-1, with 8 bases aligning to TRBD2. CDR1 MGHRA and CDR2 YSYEKL come from the germline V gene. J was trimmed by 0 bases and V by 1 base; bases with no gene match: 2. The CDR3 loop spans 16 amino acids. As DNA, the CDR3 is TGCGCCAGCAGCCAAGCACTAGCGGCCTCCTACAATGAGCAGTTCTTC. As protein: CASSQALAASYNEQFF.

In this sample, this clonotype turned up many times. The chain employs TRBV5-1 and TRBJ2-7; the D is unclear. The ends were cut back, 4 bases at V and 2 bases at J, with 19 bases in the middle. Germline values: CDR1 SGHRS, CDR2 YFSETQ. The CDR3 length is 16 residues. The CDR3 nucleotides read TGCGCCAGCAGCCGAGGCATCCTTGTGACGACCTACGAGCAGTACTTC. It is translated as CASSRGILVTTYEQYF.

This clonotype has only a few counts. The J gene is TRBJ1-2, the V gene TRBV7-2, with 9 bases that match TRBD1. Germline values: CDR1 SGHTA, CDR2 FQGNSA. The CDR3 extends over 16 amino acids. The J segment lost 5 bases and the V segment lost 3 bases, leaving 10 bases of the junction unmatched. The CDR3 bases are TGTGCCAGCAGCTTGTTTGGGACAGGGAAAGGGTATGGCTACACCTTC. Translating it yields CASSLFGTGKGYGYTF.

This clonotype was detected many times. The rearrangement joins TRBV12-3 or TRBV12-4 to TRBJ2-3, with D possibly TRBD2 on 5 matching bases. V shed 6 bases and J shed 0 bases, with 13 bases lying between them. CDR3 length equals 15 residues. In nucleotides, the CDR3 is TGTGCCAGCAGCCCCGGGGAGCGGAGCACAGATACGCAGTATTTT. Translation gives CASSPGERSTDTQYF.

This chain connects TRBV10-3 to TRBJ2-1, with 8 bases aligning to TRBD2. This CDR3 has 14 residues. The germline V gene encodes CDR1 ENHRY and CDR2 SYGVKD. J gave up 6 bases and V 4 bases, and 5 bases lay outside the gene matches. CDR3 amino acids: CAISGSGTLNEQFF. The CDR3 DNA is TGTGCCATCAGTGGTAGCGGGACCCTCAATGAGCAGTTCTTC.

This clonotype was picked up a small number of times. The chain links TRBV5-1 to TRBJ1-1; 9 bases are a match to TRBD1. V was pared by 5 bases and J by 0 bases, with 8 bases of the junction left unmatched. Per the germline V gene, CDR1 is SGHRS and CDR2 is YFSETQ. The CDR3 length is 16 residues. The CDR3 DNA follows: TGCGCCAGCAGGAGGACAGGGGCTCCTATGAACACTGAAGCTTTCTTT. This gives the protein CASRRTGAPMNTEAFF.

This clonotype was detected only a few times. The chain joins TRBV7-9 to TRBJ1-6; tentative D call: TRBD1 (5 bases). CDR3 length: 17 residues. CDR1 and CDR2 (germline): SEHNR, FQNEAQ (reference sequence). With 1 base removed from V and 0 bases from J, the gap between germline ends came to 10 bases. CDR3 amino acids: CASSLGAGRSYNSPLHF. The CDR3 nucleotides are TGTGCCAGCAGCTTAGGGGCAGGGCGCTCCTATAATTCACCCCTCCACTTT.

This clonotype turned up a few times. The chain recombines TRBV12-3 or TRBV12-4 with TRBJ2-5, with TRBD2 matching 9 bases. The CDR3 extends over 15 amino acids. With V trimmed by 6 bases and J by 5 bases, 10 bases remained unmatched. DNA for the CDR3: TGTGCCAGCAGAGCCCGGGGACTAGCTTCCGAGACCCAGTACTTC. Residues: CASRARGLASETQYF.

The genes are TRBV4-3 and TRBJ2-5; D ambiguous. Germline V CDR1 and CDR2: LGHNA, YSLEER. Between the trimmed V and J ends, which lost 4 bases and 9 bases, there was a span of 18 bases. CDR3 length: 14 amino acids. The CDR3 sequence: CASSPEDGFPSQYF. Here the CDR3 DNA reads TGCGCCAGCAGCCCCGAGGACGGATTTCCGTCCCAGTACTTC.